This T cell receptor (beta chain) derives from a study of T cell changes during pregnancy in multiple sclerosis. Trimming removed 5 bases at V and 6 bases at J, with 11 bases between. The CDR3 totals 12 residues. From germline, CDR1 is SEHNR and CDR2 FQNEAQ (reference sequence). This clone has just one count. The table came from immunoSEQ multiplex PCR; TCRdb's copy has only in-frame clones and leaves some out. In the table there are tens of thousands of clones, approximately 92% of which are singletons. Material: CD8+ T cells from peripheral blood mononuclear cells, obtained in the third trimester of pregnancy. The genes are TRBV7-9 and TRBJ2-7, with D unresolved. The TCR originated in a female donor in good health, enrolled as a control in a pregnancy study. This CDR3 reads CASSNSPAEQYF. DNA for the CDR3: TGTGCCAGCAGCAACTCGCCCGCCGAGCAGTACTTC.